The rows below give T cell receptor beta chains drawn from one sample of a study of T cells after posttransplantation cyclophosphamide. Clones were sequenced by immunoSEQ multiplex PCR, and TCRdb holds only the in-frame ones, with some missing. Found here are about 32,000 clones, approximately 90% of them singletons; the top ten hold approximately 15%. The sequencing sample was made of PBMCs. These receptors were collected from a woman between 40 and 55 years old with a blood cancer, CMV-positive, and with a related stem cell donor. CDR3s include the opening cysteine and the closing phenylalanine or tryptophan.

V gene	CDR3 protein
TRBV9	CASSVSGGAGDTQYF
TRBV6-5	CASSYSGTGGTDTQYF
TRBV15	CATSRDMGQRQGNSPLHF
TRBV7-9	CASSPTASYNSPLHF
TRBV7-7	CASSFVAGGIETQYF
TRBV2	CATPPHAAGGTGELFF
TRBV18	CASSPDFYEQYF
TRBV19	CASRILGTVNTEAFF
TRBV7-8	CASSLRDSSNEKLFF
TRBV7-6	CASSPIDTRSEAFF
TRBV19	CASSTYGTAQETQYF
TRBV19	CASSIAGGPGDTQYF
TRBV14	CASSQTTGTGNTIYF
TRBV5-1	CASSGTRLDRWDNSPLHF
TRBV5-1	CASSPTGSYEQYF
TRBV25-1	CASREQGRREKLFF
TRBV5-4	CASSLAGQGNYEQYF
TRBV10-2	CASSESGGTRMNTEAFF
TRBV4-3	CASSPEAGITEAFF
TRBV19	CASSTRGGIDEAFF
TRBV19	CASSGQYAYEQYF
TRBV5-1	CASSLEAGGIYEQYF
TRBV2	CASSRTPGGGNEQFF
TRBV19	CASSRGTSGGIYNEQFF
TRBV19	CASSGAGAREKLFF
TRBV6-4	CASSDATGTGGKYYGYTF
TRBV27	CASSPSLWSYEQYF
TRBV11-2	CASSSAGVNTEAFF
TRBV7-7	CASSLRTGTEAFF
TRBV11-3	CASSSEQGRNTGELFF
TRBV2	CASSYRVGNTEAFF
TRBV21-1	CASSKPGTGRVYEQYF
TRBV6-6	CASSYATGGGSPLHF
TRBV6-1	CASSEDYGTGEKLFF
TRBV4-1	CASSQGQGVTDTQYF
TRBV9	CASSVELRGDAYNEQFF
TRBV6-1	CASSFWTGGGTEAFF
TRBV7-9	CASSPPPRVGTEAFF
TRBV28	CASSFTGGREKLFF
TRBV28	CASSPPLTYEQYF
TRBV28	CASSPRQGMRNQPQHF
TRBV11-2	CASSRTGGGFNEKLFF
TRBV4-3	CASSQEGLPSSYNSPLHF
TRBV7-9	CASSLGQNTGELFF
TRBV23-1	CASSQSSDGIEVYEGNSPLHF
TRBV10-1	CASSGGQGIPYEQYF
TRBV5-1	CAIGRGRRLFGYTF
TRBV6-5	CASTRDRGYYGYTF
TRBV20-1	CSAYLGDEQYF
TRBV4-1	CASSQEIRYTEAFF
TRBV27	CASSPGGPLYNEQFF
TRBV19	CASSLQGDFNQPQHF
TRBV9	CASSVAYQGTEAFF
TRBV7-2	CASSPSTGGHGYTF
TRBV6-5	CASLQGAGADDTQYF